This TCR beta chain was captured in a study of blood T cell repertoires in COVID-19. The CDR3 consists of 13 residues. The V and J ends lost 2 bases and 4 bases respectively, with 7 bases between them. Germline loops: CDR1 MNHEY, CDR2 SVGAGI. Using immunoSEQ multiplex PCR, the repertoire was profiled, and TCRdb retains in-frame clones only, with some absent. The table lists some 370,000 clones, around 91% of them singletons. Sequencing was carried out using peripheral blood. The genes are TRBV6-5 and TRBJ2-3, with D perhaps matching TRBD1 (5 bases). The clonotype was recovered from a man younger than 30 with active or convalescent COVID-19. The CDR3 loop is CASSYPGSDTQYF. The CDR3 region has the DNA TGTGCCAGCAGTTACCCAGGGTCAGATACGCAGTATTTT.